Listed here are 16 T cell receptor beta chains from one sample, sequenced in a study of early T cells in non-severe SARS-CoV-2 infection. In TCRdb, the 5' RACE reads were re-called with MiXCR into one record per CDR3 protein. The sample comprises around 34,000 distinct CDR3 sequences, 4.6% of which are singletons, and about a sixth rests with the top ten. The source material was whole blood. These receptors all stem from an adult who was a healthcare worker with PCR-confirmed SARS-CoV-2 infection or an uninfected control (not recorded which).

This clonotype was observed many times. The rearrangement joins TRBV6-2 or TRBV6-3 to TRBJ2-7, with TRBD2 matching over 7 bases. Trimming took 5 bases from V and 3 from J; bases not matched to a gene: 4. The CDR3 totals 13 residues. The germline V gene encodes CDR1 MNHEY and CDR2 SVGEGT. CDR3 bases: TGTGCCAGCAGTACAACTAGCGACTACGAGCAGTACTTC. Residues: CASSTTSDYEQYF.

The chain has TRBV20-1 and TRBJ2-3; D possibly matches TRBD1 or TRBD2 (5 bases each). The germline CDR1 and CDR2 sequences are DFQATT and SNEGSKA (reference sequence). With 5 bases removed from V and 6 bases from J, the gap between germline ends came to 24 bases. The CDR3 loop spans 16 amino acids. In DNA, the CDR3 is TGCAGTGCTGGAGGCAACCCGGGACGGACTTCGGATACGCAGTATTTT. This encodes CSAGGNPGRTSDTQYF.

V gene TRBV3-1 combines with J gene TRBJ1-1; D unresolved. With 7 bases removed from V and 2 bases from J, the gap between germline ends came to 11 bases. The CDR3 is 13 amino acids. CDR1 and CDR2 (germline): LGHDT, YNNKEL (reference sequence). The CDR3 sequence is CASKRSFNTEAFF. The CDR3 nucleotides are TGTGCCAGCAAGCGGAGCTTTAACACTGAAGCTTTCTTT.

The chain carries TRBV9 and TRBJ2-1; TRBD2 is a possible D gene (6 bases). The germline CDR1 and CDR2 sequences are SGDLS and YYNGEE. The CDR3 spans 17 residues. Deletions cut 3 bases from V and 4 bases from J, with 20 bases between. The CDR3 here is CASSATAGGGTYNEQFF. CDR3 coding DNA: TGTGCCAGCAGCGCGACTGCGGGCGGCGGGACTTACAATGAGCAGTTCTTC.

This clonotype was picked up many times. This chain connects TRBV4-1 to TRBJ2-4; 15 bases are a match to TRBD2. V was pared by 4 bases and J by 2 bases, with 6 bases of the junction left unmatched. The CDR3 sequence is 18 residues long. Germline CDR1 and CDR2: MGHRA and YSYEKL. The DNA for the CDR3 is TGCGCCAGCAGCCTGGGACTAGCGGGGGGAAGGACCAAAAACATTCAGTACTTC. This sequence encodes CASSLGLAGGRTKNIQYF.

This clonotype was seen ten or more times. The chain carries TRBV29-1 and TRBJ2-2; tentatively, D is TRBD2 (5 bases). Germline V gives CDR1 SQVTM, CDR2 ANQGSEA. The CDR3 is 13 amino acids. V dropped 3 bases and J dropped 3 bases, with 8 bases sitting between them. In DNA form, the CDR3 reads TGCAGCGTTGATAGCGCGCACACCGGGGAGCTGTTTTTT. It yields the protein CSVDSAHTGELFF.

This clonotype has ten or more counts. The chain is built from TRBV5-1 and TRBJ1-1; D is undetermined. This CDR3 is 13 amino acids long. Between the trimmed V and J ends, which lost 0 bases and 10 bases, there was a span of 13 bases. Germline CDR1 reads SGHRS; CDR2 reads YFSETQ. CDR3 sequence: CASSLDIPVGAFF. The DNA for the CDR3 is TGCGCCAGCAGCTTGGACATTCCGGTAGGAGCTTTCTTT.

This chain connects TRBV6-5 to TRBJ2-2; tentatively, D is TRBD1 (5 bases). This CDR3 has 15 amino acids. The V end lost 6 bases, the J end lost 0 bases, and 11 bases lay between the germline ends. Germline CDR1 MNHEY, CDR2 SVGAGI. CDR3 region: CASSQGSPNTGELFF. CDR3 nucleotides: TGTGCCAGCAGCCAGGGCAGCCCGAACACCGGGGAGCTGTTTTTT.

There are many counts of this clonotype. This sequence joins TRBV5-1 and TRBJ2-1, with 10 bases matching TRBD2. Trimming took 4 bases from V and 6 from J; bases not matched to a gene: 7. CDR1 SGHRS and CDR2 YFSETQ come from the germline V gene. The CDR3 has 15 amino acids. CDR3: CASSATSGPSNEQFF. The DNA of the CDR3 is TGCGCCAGCAGCGCGACTAGCGGGCCGAGCAATGAGCAGTTCTTC.

By share of the sample, this clonotype is medium-sized (0.01 to 0.1%). The chain recombines TRBV12-3 or TRBV12-4 with TRBJ2-2; a weak D match, TRBD1 (5 bases). This CDR3 comprises 16 residues. The V end lost 3 bases, the J end lost 1 base, and 12 bases lay between the germline ends. CDR3 region: CASSFVDRLNTGELFF. The CDR3 coding sequence is TGTGCCAGCAGTTTCGTAGACAGACTGAACACCGGGGAGCTGTTTTTT.

This clonotype was detected only a few times. The chain carries TRBV7-2 and TRBJ2-7; possibly TRBD2 for D (6 bases). Trimming removed 5 bases from V and 3 bases from J, with 17 bases in between. This CDR3 has 15 residues. Germline V gene lookup returns CDR1 SGHTA and CDR2 FQGNSA. CDR3 residues: CASSPSAGRDYEQYF. The CDR3 bases are TGTGCCAGCAGCCCAAGCGCGGGACGGGACTACGAGCAGTACTTC.

The sample holds a few counts of this clonotype. The V call is TRBV18, the J call TRBJ2-7; TRBD1 matches 9 bases. CDR3 size: 14 residues. Germline CDR1 and CDR2: KGHSH and LQKENI. V shed 3 bases, J shed 6 bases, and the junction held 6 bases outside the gene matches. The CDR3 region is CASSPQQGASEQYF. The CDR3 DNA follows: TGTGCCAGCTCACCGCAACAGGGGGCTTCCGAGCAGTACTTC. Complete variable domain (other parts from reference TRBV18 and TRBJ2-7): NAGVMQNPRHLVRRRGQEARLRCSPMKGHSHVYWYRQLPEEGLKFMVYLQKENIIDESGMPKERFSAEFPKEGPSILRIQQVVRGDSAAYFCASSPQQGASEQYFGPGTRLTVT.

The J gene is TRBJ2-5, the V gene TRBV20-1; the match to TRBD2 covers 9 bases. V lost 5 bases to trimming and J lost 2 bases; unmatched junction nucleotides: 3. CDR1 is DFQATT, CDR2 SNEGSKA, per germline (reference sequence). The CDR3 totals 13 residues. The CDR3 DNA is TGCAGTGCTTTTCTAGCGGGGCAAGAGACCCAGTACTTC. Translated, it gives CSAFLAGQETQYF.

The chain joins TRBV18 to TRBJ1-1, with 7 bases aligning to TRBD1. The V segment lost 3 bases and the J segment 3 bases; nucleotides outside the gene matches: 1. CDR1 and CDR2 (germline): KGHSH, LQKENI. This CDR3 has 13 residues. Here the CDR3 reads CASSPGQDTEAFF. CDR3 in DNA: TGTGCCAGCTCACCCGGACAGGACACTGAAGCTTTCTTT.

This clonotype has a count of ten or more. The genes are TRBV11-3 and TRBJ2-7; 7 bases match TRBD1. Germline assignment: CDR1 SGHNT and CDR2 YENEEA. The CDR3 has 17 amino acids. Trimming removed 0 bases from V and 6 bases from J; junction bases left unmatched: 14. The CDR3 loop is CASSLDYRGGDLCEQYF. Written as DNA, the CDR3 is TGTGCCAGCAGCTTAGATTACAGGGGCGGTGATCTATGCGAGCAGTACTTC.

This clonotype was observed many times. V usage is TRBV30 and J usage is TRBJ1-2; maybe TRBD1 (5 bases). The CDR3 is 12 residues long. Germline loops: CDR1 GTSNPN, CDR2 SVGIG (reference sequence). V was clipped by 0 bases and J by 7 bases, with 9 bases between them. The chain's CDR3 is CAWSVIGAGYTF. CDR3 in DNA: TGTGCCTGGAGTGTAATCGGGGCTGGCTACACCTTC.